Listed below are T cell receptor beta chains from one sample, sequenced in a study of CD8+ T cells in alopecia areata. The method was immunoSEQ multiplex PCR; TCRdb's version includes in-frame clones alone and lacks a portion of them. The sample records about 97,000 clones, approximately 42% being singletons. Sequencing input: CD4+ T cells sorted from blood. All receptors derive from a human donor with alopecia areata. The CDR3 runs from the conserved cysteine through the conserved F or W. A D gene is named only where the DNA matches it firmly. Clone size is shown for a subset of rows, as once, few, many or a class of expanded clone.

v_call	j_call	d_call	clone_size	cdr3_nt	cdr3_aa
TRBV28	TRBJ2-4	NA	NA	TGTGCCACCAAAAGGACAGAAAACATTCAGTACTTC	CATKRTENIQYF
TRBV2	TRBJ1-1	NA	NA	TGTGCCAGCAGTCGCCGGGGTATATCAGGGAACACTGAAGCTTTCTTT	CASSRRGISGNTEAFF
TRBV5-1	TRBJ2-5	NA	NA	TGCGCCAGCAGCCGGACAGACCAAGAGACCCAGTACTTC	CASSRTDQETQYF
TRBV29-1	TRBJ2-2	TRBD1	few	TGCAGCGTTGAATGGCGCAGGGGGAGTGACACCGGGGAGCTGTTTTTT	CSVEWRRGSDTGELFF
TRBV29-1	TRBJ2-7	TRBD2	NA	TGCAGCGTCAACATAATGGGACTAGCGAACGAGCAGTACTTC	CSVNIMGLANEQYF
TRBV7-2	TRBJ1-4	NA	NA	TGTGCCAGCAGCCTCCGAGCGGCCCGGAATGAAAAACTGTTTTTT	CASSLRAARNEKLFF
TRBV5-1	TRBJ2-5	TRBD2	NA	TGCGCCAGCGGCGGGGGACAAGAGACCCAGTACTTC	CASGGGQETQYF
TRBV30	TRBJ2-1	NA	few	TGTGCCTGGACCCCGTGGATGAGCTCCTACAATGAGCAGTTCTTC	CAWTPWMSSYNEQFF
TRBV6-5	TRBJ2-1	NA	NA	TGTGCCAGCAATAATGGACGCCAGCAGTTCTTC	CASNNGRQQFF
TRBV4-3	TRBJ2-4	TRBD2	once	TGCGCCAGCAGCACGGGACTAGCTAGGAACATTCAGTACTTC	CASSTGLARNIQYF
TRBV28	TRBJ2-5	NA	many	TGTGCCAGCAGTGAGGACTTCCAAGAGACCCAGTACTTC	CASSEDFQETQYF
TRBV7-2	TRBJ2-5	NA	few	TGTGCCAGCAGCTTAGGCAGGGGTTTAAGGGAGACCCAGTACTTC	CASSLGRGLRETQYF
TRBV30	TRBJ1-1	TRBD1	NA	TGTGCCTGGACGTTAGGTAGGGGGCAAACTGAAGCTTTCTTT	CAWTLGRGQTEAFF
TRBV29-1	TRBJ2-1	NA	NA	TGCAGCGTTGTTTCGTTTAGGGCAGCCCCGAATGAGCAGTTCTTC	CSVVSFRAAPNEQFF
TRBV7-2	TRBJ2-5	NA	NA	TGTGCCACAACCACTGCGGCGACAGTCCAAGAGACCCAGTACTTC	CATTTAATVQETQYF
TRBV28	TRBJ2-1	NA	few	TGTGCCAGCAGTTTGGTGGGGTTGGACAATGAGCAGTTCTTC	CASSLVGLDNEQFF
TRBV29-1	TRBJ1-1	NA	NA	TGCAGCGTTGAACAGGCCATACGCACTGAAGCTTTCTTT	CSVEQAIRTEAFF
TRBV29-1	TRBJ2-2	NA	few	TGCAGCGTTGTTAGCAGGGGAAATGCCGGGGAGCTGTTTTTT	CSVVSRGNAGELFF
TRBV11-2	TRBJ2-5	TRBD2	NA	TGTGCCAGCAGCTCGTCTCCTCCGGGAGCGGGGCAAGAGACCCAGTACTTC	CASSSSPPGAGQETQYF
TRBV30	TRBJ2-1	NA	NA	TGTGCCTGGATACAGGTGGGGGCCCCGAATGAGCAGTTCTTC	CAWIQVGAPNEQFF
TRBV7-5	TRBJ1-2	NA	NA	TGTGCCAGAAAGGGCCAGGGGGCCTATGGCTACACCTTC	CARKGQGAYGYTF
TRBV7-2	TRBJ2-3	TRBD2	few	TGTGCCAGCAGCCTAGCGGGAGGAAGCACAGATACGCAGTATTTT	CASSLAGGSTDTQYF
TRBV9	TRBJ2-5	NA	NA	TGTGCCAGCAGCGTAGCTTCGGGGAACTGGGAGACCCAGTACTTC	CASSVASGNWETQYF
TRBV30	TRBJ1-2	NA	NA	TGTGCCTGGAGTCCGATTTATGGCTACACCTTC	CAWSPIYGYTF
TRBV18	TRBJ2-3	NA	few	TGTGCCAGCTCACCACCAGAAGTTGGGCAGTATTTT	CASSPPEVGQYF
TRBV11-2	TRBJ2-7	NA	NA	TGTGCCAGCAGGTTACAGGGGGGGAACTACGAGCAGTACTTC	CASRLQGGNYEQYF
TRBV20-1	TRBJ2-7	NA	NA	TGCAGTGCTAGGAGAGGGGTCGAGCAGTACTTC	CSARRGVEQYF
TRBV23-1	TRBJ2-7	TRBD1	few	TGCGCCAGCAGTCTTCCCAGGGGGCGGTACGAGCAGTACTTC	CASSLPRGRYEQYF
TRBV9	TRBJ1-1	NA	NA	TGTGCCAGCAGAAAGTCCAGAAAACAGGACAACACTGAAGCTTTCTTT	CASRKSRKQDNTEAFF
TRBV4-1	TRBJ2-1	TRBD1	NA	TGCGCCAGCAGCCAAGATCAGGGGACAGGGGTCTTGTCTTCCTACAATGAGCAGTTCTTC	CASSQDQGTGVLSSYNEQFF
TRBV6-5	TRBJ2-7	NA	NA	TGTGCCAGCAGTTACTCGTCTACAGGGTTTATCCGCGAGCAGTACTTC	CASSYSSTGFIREQYF
TRBV4-1	TRBJ1-5	NA	NA	TGCGCCAGCAGCCAAGGGATCATGGACAGAAGCAATCAGCCCCAGCATTTT	CASSQGIMDRSNQPQHF
TRBV5-1	TRBJ1-1	NA	NA	TGCGCCAGCAGCTTGGCCCAGGGAGTGAACACTGAAGCTTTCTTT	CASSLAQGVNTEAFF
TRBV29-1	TRBJ1-1	NA	few	TGCAGCCCCGTGCGAGGGGGGAACACTGAAGCTTTCTTT	CSPVRGGNTEAFF
TRBV29-1	TRBJ2-7	NA	NA	TGCAGCGCCACAGGACTCTCCTACGAGCAGTACTTC	CSATGLSYEQYF
TRBV27	TRBJ2-5	NA	few	TGTGCCAGCTGTGACAGGAACCAAGAGACCCAGTACTTC	CASCDRNQETQYF
TRBV30	TRBJ1-3	TRBD1	once	TGTGCCTGGAGTAGGACAGGCCTAGGAAACACCATATATTTT	CAWSRTGLGNTIYF
TRBV7-9	TRBJ2-7	NA	few	TGTGCCAGCAGCCCGCGAGCACTACTAGACCCCGACGGGGAGCAGTACTTC	CASSPRALLDPDGEQYF
TRBV29-1	TRBJ2-7	TRBD1	NA	TGCAGCGTGGGACAGGCGAGCTCCTACGAGCAGTACTTC	CSVGQASSYEQYF
TRBV15	TRBJ2-3	TRBD2	NA	TGTGCCACCAGCAGAGCGGTAACTAGCGGTAGTGGTACGCAGTATTTT	CATSRAVTSGSGTQYF
TRBV7-9	TRBJ2-1	TRBD2	NA	TGTGCCAGCCGTAGCGGGGGGGCCGTCAATGAGCAGTTCTTC	CASRSGGAVNEQFF
TRBV7-9	TRBJ2-1	NA	few	TGTGCCAGCAGCTTTGGGGGATCTGGCCAGAATGAGCAGTTCTTC	CASSFGGSGQNEQFF
TRBV9	TRBJ1-5	NA	few	TGTGCCAGCAGCGTAGGACCTTCCGATCAGCCCCAGCATTTT	CASSVGPSDQPQHF
TRBV2	TRBJ2-7	NA	NA	TGTGCCAGCAGTTGGGATTCGTACGAGCAGTACTTC	CASSWDSYEQYF
TRBV27	TRBJ2-1	NA	few	TGTGCCAGCAGTCCCTACTCGCACAATGAGCAGTTCTTC	CASSPYSHNEQFF
TRBV7-6	TRBJ2-7	TRBD1	once	TGTGCCAGCAGCTTAGATTGGGACAGGGGCGATTCCTACGAGCAGTACTTC	CASSLDWDRGDSYEQYF
TRBV5-1	TRBJ2-5	NA	NA	TGCGCCAGCATAGATCCCGGGTCCCAAGAGACCCAGTACTTC	CASIDPGSQETQYF